One sample yielded the 29 T cell receptor beta chains listed below, sequenced in a study of blood T cells in healthy people across ages. Primers used in a second PCR of about 7 to 11 cycles were a sample-barcoded 5' primer and a J-beta primer mix. TCRdb reanalysed the 5' RACE reads using MiXCR and keeps one entry per CDR3 protein. The sample lists some 800,000 distinct CDR3 sequences; under 45% were seen once. Source material: blood. Source of these receptors: a man aged 60-69 years in good health.

This sequence joins TRBV9 and TRBJ2-4, with D possibly being TRBD1 or TRBD2 (6 bases each). The J call is uncertain, as TRBJ2-7 better fits the DNA end. This CDR3 has 16 residues. Per the germline V gene, CDR1 is SGDLS and CDR2 is YYNGEE. CDR3 DNA sequence: TGTGCCAGCAGCGTAGACAGGACAGAGGGGACTGACGAGCAGTACTTC. This gives the protein CASSVDRTEGTDEQYF.

The rearrangement links TRBV14 to TRBJ2-7; D is uncertain. This CDR3 has 14 amino acids. CDR1 and CDR2 (germline): SGHDN, FVKESK. The V end was cut by 1 base, the J end by 4 bases, with 11 bases between. The CDR3 reads CASSQATERYEQYF. CDR3 DNA sequence: TGTGCCAGCAGCCAAGCGACGGAGAGATACGAGCAGTACTTC.

This chain connects TRBV14 to TRBJ1-4; no reliable D call. Trimming took off 4 bases at V and 3 bases at J, with 15 bases between the two ends. The CDR3 sequence is 16 residues long. Germline values: CDR1 SGHDN, CDR2 FVKESK. The CDR3 sequence: CASSLLGWGSNEKLFF. DNA for the CDR3: TGTGCCAGCAGCCTCCTAGGGTGGGGATCTAATGAAAAACTGTTTTTT.

This clonotype has only one observation. The J gene is TRBJ2-7, the V gene TRBV6-1, with D unresolved. The germline CDR1 and CDR2 sequences are MNHNS and SASEGT. V shed 0 bases and J shed 1 base, with 13 bases lying between them. The CDR3 totals 16 residues. Written as DNA, the CDR3 is TGTGCCAGCAGTGAAGCGGTCGGCCTCCGGTCCTACGAGCAGTACTTC. It yields the protein CASSEAVGLRSYEQYF.

This chain joins TRBV2 and TRBJ2-5; 10 bases line up with TRBD1. Trimming at V came to 8 bases and at J to 5 bases, leaving 5 bases not matched to a gene. CDR1 is SNHLY, CDR2 FYNNEI, per germline. The CDR3 covers 13 residues. CDR3 bases: TGTGCCAGCGGGACAGGGGCAGTGGAGACCCAGTACTTC. It codes for CASGTGAVETQYF.

This rearrangement joins TRBV7-9 to TRBJ2-3; no clear D. The V end was cut by 5 bases, the J end by 2 bases, with 14 bases between. Germline-derived CDR1 and CDR2 are SEHNR and FQNEAQ (reference sequence). The CDR3 covers 15 residues. CDR3 DNA: TGTGCCAGCAGCCGAAACCCTAGTTCCACAGATACGCAGTATTTT. Translating gives CASSRNPSSTDTQYF.

About this clonotype itself: Germline and junction disagree at one end, which may indicate a read error. V usage is TRBV4-3 and J usage is TRBJ2-6, with D possibly called TRBD1 or TRBD2 (5 bases each). This CDR3 is 16 amino acids long. Germline V gene sequence: CDR1 LGHNA, CDR2 YSLEER. The CDR3 reads CASSRKPDSGANALTF. The CDR3 DNA reads as TGCGCCAGCAGCCGAAAACCGGACTCTGGGGCCAACGCCCTGACTTTC.

The chain has TRBV2 and TRBJ1-1; D ambiguous. The CDR3 covers 13 residues. The V gene lost 4 bases and the J gene lost 4 bases, with 10 bases spanning the gap. Germline V gene sequence: CDR1 SNHLY, CDR2 FYNNEI. In DNA form, the CDR3 reads TGTGCCAGCAGTGGAGGAGAAGGCACTGAAGCTTTCTTT. Translating gives CASSGGEGTEAFF.

The chain joins TRBV4-1 to TRBJ1-1, with 7 bases matching TRBD1. The CDR3 totals 17 residues. Germline CDR1 and CDR2: MGHRA and YSYEKL. V was clipped by 4 bases and J by 1 base; unmatched bases: 12. As DNA, the CDR3 is TGCGCCAGCAGCCCATTATCAAACAGGGGCACGAACACTGAAGCTTTCTTT. It translates to CASSPLSNRGTNTEAFF.

This sequence joins TRBV4-1 and TRBJ1-1; the D is unclear. Germline V gives CDR1 MGHRA, CDR2 YSYEKL. CDR3 length: 15 residues. Trimming took off 0 bases at V and 6 bases at J, with 14 bases between the two ends. The CDR3 loop is CASSQEIVSDSEAFF. Here the CDR3 DNA reads TGCGCCAGCAGCCAAGAAATTGTTAGTGACTCTGAAGCTTTCTTT.

The J gene is TRBJ2-1, the V gene TRBV7-3; D is unclear. V lost 2 bases, J lost 10 bases, and 12 bases lay in between. Germline loops: CDR1 SGHTA, CDR2 FQGTGA. CDR3 size: 13 residues. This CDR3 reads CASSLSGRGEQFF. CDR3 in DNA: TGTGCCAGCAGCTTATCGGGTCGCGGAGAGCAGTTCTTC.

This clonotype has just a few counts. J is TRBJ1-2 and V is TRBV5-5; D is ambiguous. CDR3 length equals 14 residues. CDR1 and CDR2 (germline): SGHKS, YYEKEE (reference sequence). With 4 bases removed from V and 2 bases from J, the gap between germline ends came to 12 bases. The CDR3 nucleotides read TGTGCCAGCAGCCTGGAAAGCAGGAACTATGGCTACACCTTC. Protein sequence: CASSLESRNYGYTF. The full variable domain, rest sourced from reference TRBV5-5 and TRBJ1-2, is DAGVTQSPTHLIKTRGQQVTLRCSPISGHKSVSWYQQVLGQGPQFIFQYYEKEERGRGNFPDRFSARQFPNYSSELNVNALLLGDSALYLCASSLESRNYGYTFGSGTRLTVV.

The chain employs TRBV27 and TRBJ2-2; TRBD2 matches at 16 bases. The CDR3 has 19 residues. After removal of 3 bases from V and 0 bases from J, the junction contained 4 bases not matched to a gene. Germline V lookup: CDR1 MNHEY, CDR2 SMNVEV (reference sequence). This CDR3 is CASSFLGLAGGANTGELFF. The CDR3 nucleotides are TGTGCCAGCAGTTTCTTGGGACTAGCGGGGGGGGCGAACACCGGGGAGCTGTTTTTT.

In its sample, this clonotype was seen a few times. The J gene is TRBJ1-6, the V gene TRBV30, with unresolved D. The germline V and J ends were trimmed by 2 bases and 6 bases, with 11 bases remaining between them. CDR1 is GTSNPN, CDR2 SVGIG, per germline (reference sequence). The CDR3 is 14 amino acids. The CDR3 DNA follows: TGTGCCTGGAGTTGGGGAGATCCTAATTCACCCCTCCACTTT. Translation gives CAWSWGDPNSPLHF.

J is TRBJ1-2 and V is TRBV6-1; no clear D. The CDR3 contains 15 residues. Trimming removed 4 bases at V and 4 bases at J, with 16 bases between. In germline, CDR1 is MNHNS, CDR2 SASEGT. CDR3 region: CASSASYRPVYGYTF. CDR3 DNA sequence: TGTGCCAGCAGTGCCAGTTACCGTCCAGTCTATGGCTACACCTTC.

The chain couples TRBV25-1 to TRBJ2-1, with a possible D match to TRBD2 (7 bases). Germline values: CDR1 MGHDK, CDR2 SYGVNS. The CDR3 has 14 residues. V lost 6 bases and J lost 9, with 18 bases in between. CDR3 coding DNA: TGTGCCAGCAGGGGAGGGGGTAGTCGCGGTGAGCAGTTCTTC. It specifies CASRGGGSRGEQFF. The whole variable domain, remainder taken from reference TRBV25-1 and TRBJ2-1, is EADIYQTPRYLVIGTGKKITLECSQTMGHDKMYWYQQDPGMELHLIHYSYGVNSTEKGDLSSESTVSRIRTEHFPLTLESARPSHTSQYLCASRGGGSRGEQFFGPGTRLTVL.

This clonotype was detected only a few times. This chain links TRBV6-1 with TRBJ2-5, with D possibly being TRBD1 (5 bases). The CDR3 loop spans 15 amino acids. The V end lost 4 bases, the J end lost 5 bases, and 17 bases lay between the germline ends. CDR1 and CDR2 from the germline V gene are MNHNS and SASEGT. CDR3 sequence: CASSVGRGEWETQYF. The CDR3 nucleotides read TGTGCCAGCAGTGTGGGGCGTGGGGAATGGGAGACCCAGTACTTC.

The chain couples TRBV29-1 to TRBJ2-1; possible D gene TRBD1, 6 bases. Trimming pared 6 bases from V and 0 bases from J, leaving 9 bases between. CDR3 length equals 13 residues. CDR1 and CDR2 (germline): SQVTM, ANQGSEA. The CDR3 protein is CSVEDSSYNEQFF. The CDR3 nucleotides read TGCAGCGTAGAGGACAGCTCCTACAATGAGCAGTTCTTC.

The rearrangement joins TRBV4-3 to TRBJ2-7, with D possibly being TRBD1 (5 bases). Germline values: CDR1 LGHNA, CDR2 YSLEER. The CDR3 runs to 15 residues. With 0 bases removed from V and 2 bases from J, the gap between germline ends came to 11 bases. The CDR3 bases are TGCGCCAGCAGCCAAGACGAGACAGATACCTACGAGCAGTACTTC. Its translation: CASSQDETDTYEQYF.

The rearrangement uses TRBV30 and TRBJ2-7; D gene ambiguous. CDR1 is GTSNPN, CDR2 SVGIG, per germline (reference sequence). V was trimmed by 0 bases and J by 0 bases, leaving 9 bases between them. The CDR3 has 14 residues. The CDR3 sequence is CAWSVSASSYEQYF. DNA for the CDR3: TGTGCCTGGAGTGTTAGTGCCAGCTCCTACGAGCAGTACTTC.

This sequence joins TRBV27 and TRBJ1-2; D uncertain. Trimming shortened V by 3 bases and J by 4 bases, and 9 bases separated the two germline ends. This CDR3 comprises 13 residues. Germline V gene data show CDR1 as MNHEY and CDR2 as SMNVEV (reference sequence). DNA for the CDR3: TGTGCCAGCAGTTTCGGACTGAGCTATGGCTACACCTTC. Translating it yields CASSFGLSYGYTF.

This clonotype was counted once. The chain combines TRBV6-2 or TRBV6-3 with TRBJ2-1, with D perhaps TRBD2 (5 bases). CDR1 is MNHEY, CDR2 SVGEGT, per germline. Trimming removed 5 bases at V and 2 bases at J, with 10 bases between. This CDR3 spans 14 amino acids. The CDR3 here is CASSTDGTYNEQFF. DNA of the CDR3: TGTGCCAGCAGTACCGACGGGACCTACAATGAGCAGTTCTTC.

Turning to this clonotype: This may come from a read error, since a much larger clone is one base off. This sequence joins TRBV7-2 and TRBJ2-7; TRBD2 matches at 8 bases. Looked up from germline, CDR1 is SGHTA and CDR2 is FQGNSA. This CDR3 is 11 amino acids long. Trimming at V came to 5 bases and at J to 9 bases, leaving 3 bases not matched to a gene. CDR3 residues: CASSHAGGQYF. The CDR3 bases are TGTGCCAGCAGCCATGCGGGGGGGCAGTACTTC.

The chain carries TRBV15 and TRBJ1-2; 8 nucleotides line up with TRBD1. The CDR3 loop spans 14 amino acids. Unmatched junction bases numbered 5, after V lost 0 bases and J lost 8 bases. Germline-derived CDR1 and CDR2 are LNHNV and YYDKDF (reference sequence). This CDR3 is CATSRDPDRGGYTF. CDR3 coding DNA: TGTGCCACCAGCAGAGATCCAGACAGGGGAGGCTACACCTTC.

The V call is TRBV20-1, the J call TRBJ2-3; D gene unclear. CDR3 size: 11 residues. V lost 7 bases and J lost 4, with 9 bases in between. Germline CDR1 is DFQATT and CDR2 is SNEGSKA (reference sequence). CDR3 residues: CSGTGADTQYF. Here the CDR3 DNA reads TGCAGTGGGACGGGTGCAGATACGCAGTATTTT.

This clonotype was counted ten times or more. J is TRBJ2-7 and V is TRBV7-9; 9 bases are a match to TRBD1. CDR1 and CDR2 from the germline V gene are SEHNR and FQNEAQ (reference sequence). The CDR3 runs 15 residues. Trimming cost V 5 bases and J 0 bases; bases outside gene matches: 5. The CDR3 region has the DNA TGTGCCAGCAGCCCCCGGGACAGGGCCTCCTACGAGCAGTACTTC. Its protein product is CASSPRDRASYEQYF.

A few counts support this clonotype. The chain couples TRBV7-9 to TRBJ2-4, with 11 bases identical to TRBD1. There are 15 residues in the CDR3. Germline CDR1 SEHNR, CDR2 FQNEAQ (reference sequence). Losses at the gene ends were 6 bases for V and 3 bases for J; bases not matched to a gene: 4. CDR3 sequence reads: CASSPGTGGKNIQYF. DNA of the CDR3: TGTGCCAGCAGTCCGGGGACAGGGGGCAAAAACATTCAGTACTTC.

This clonotype was counted between two and nine times. This rearrangement joins TRBV4-1 to TRBJ2-1; TRBD1 matches at 9 bases. The length of the CDR3 is 17 residues. The V gene's germline CDR1 is MGHRA and CDR2 YSYEKL. After removal of 4 bases from V and 1 base from J, the junction contained 8 bases not matched to a gene. The CDR3 here is CASSRKTGGDSYNEQFF. CDR3 nucleotide sequence: TGCGCCAGCAGCCGAAAAACAGGGGGCGATTCCTACAATGAGCAGTTCTTC.

The rearrangement joins TRBV4-3 to TRBJ2-7, with unresolved D. Trimming left V 0 bases short and J 5 bases short, with 11 bases between. Germline assignment: CDR1 LGHNA and CDR2 YSLEER. The CDR3 is 14 amino acids. The CDR3 bases are TGCGCCAGCAGCCAAGATCAGAGCCTGGACGAGCAGTACTTC. Protein product: CASSQDQSLDEQYF.